This T cell receptor (beta chain) was sequenced during a study of T cell clonality in common variable immunodeficiency. TCRdb keeps only in-frame clones here, not all; method: immunoSEQ multiplex PCR. This sample includes over 45,000 clones with no singletons; its ten biggest clones take up about 1.7%. This clone was counted ten times or more. The antigen is undetermined. Read data end 3 residues before the CDR3 end; the end is taken from the germline J gene. Trimming removed 3 bases at V and 6 bases at J, with 13 bases between. There are 14 residues in the CDR3. In germline, CDR1 is MNHEY, CDR2 SVGEGT. Points from the study as a whole: Compared with controls, CVID subjects had fewer shared TCRbeta clones.

The V gene is TRBV6-2 or TRBV6-3, the J gene TRBJ2-3, with a possible D match to TRBD2 (6 bases). This receptor was taken from a person between 18 and 70 years old in good health. Sequences were obtained from peripheral blood mononuclear cells. The CDR3 reads CASSYADYLDTQYF. The sequenced CDR3 bases are TGTGCCAGCAGTTATGCGGACTACTTGGATACG.